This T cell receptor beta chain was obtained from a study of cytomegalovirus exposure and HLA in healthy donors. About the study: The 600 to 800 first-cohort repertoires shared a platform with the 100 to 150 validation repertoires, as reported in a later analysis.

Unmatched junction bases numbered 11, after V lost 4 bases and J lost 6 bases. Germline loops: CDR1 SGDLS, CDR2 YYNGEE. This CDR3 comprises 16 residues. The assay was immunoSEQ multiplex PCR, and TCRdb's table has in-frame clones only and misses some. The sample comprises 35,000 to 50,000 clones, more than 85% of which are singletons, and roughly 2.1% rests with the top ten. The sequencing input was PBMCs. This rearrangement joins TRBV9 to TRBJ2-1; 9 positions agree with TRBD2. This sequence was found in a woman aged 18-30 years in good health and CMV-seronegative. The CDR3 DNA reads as TGTGCCAGCAGCCCCCGAGCTAGCGGGAATGTCAATGAGCAGTTCTTC. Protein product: CASSPRASGNVNEQFF.